This TCR beta chain was recorded in a study of blood T cell repertoires in COVID-19 (TCRdb year 2020). About the full investigation: Samples covering the acute and convalescent phases of COVID-19 were provided by collaborators in the United States, Italy and Spain. The material from the prospective study consisted of cDNA or gDNA derived from T cells, B-cell-depleted T cells, or PBMCs. Subjects who had been exposed to COVID-19, were actively infected with it, or had recovered from it provided the deeply sampled blood TCRbeta repertoires that made up the dataset. The repertoires were released in a freely available public database meant as a resource for research on the immune response to SARS-CoV-2. Samples came from the ongoing ImmuneRACE study (first 160 participants) plus 1,254 subjects from 6 global collaborators. Sample metadata almost always included a de-identified subject ID, COVID-19 status, age in years and sex. Where HLA class I and class II types were available, the types were taken from metadata supplied by the sample provider, not from assay-based typing. The investigation overall reported the following: The amount of clinical and demographic metadata varied by source and participant and was provided uncurated.

Turning to this clone: The specificity of this receptor is unknown. Per-base qualities were not stored, and no clone one base away is much larger.

TCRbeta CDR3 regions were amplified from genomic DNA by means of the immunoSEQ Assay, a bias-controlled multiplex PCR. Turning to the authors' computational methods: Nucleated cell counts per sample were estimated from amplification of reference gene primers within the assay. Sequence reads were collapsed and filtered to measure the absolute abundance of every unique TCRbeta CDR3 rearrangement. For each sample, productive Simpson clonality was calculated by taking the square root of Simpson's diversity index across productive rearrangements. What TCRdb holds here is the immuneACCESS table cut down to in-frame rearrangements. Part of the clones is not present; checked against another copy, under half of the missing clones reflect an unresolved V gene, and the others are unexplained. V, J and clone size are those of that table, while D and trimming were read from the DNA. Across this sample there are 250,000 to 350,000 clones, with approximately 88% seen only once. The ten largest make up 0.94% of the sample.

A second Seattle source provided samples from volunteer blood donors who had recovered from COVID-19. Collaborating institutions collected whole blood in K2EDTA tubes following their own protocols. For TCRbeta analysis, collaborators shipped samples as frozen whole blood, isolated PBMCs, or DNA extracted from either of those sample types. CDR1 and CDR2 (MGHRA, YSYEKL) derive from the germline V gene. The CDR3 has 19 amino acids, counting the end cysteine and phenylalanine. Only the CDR3 region is kept as DNA, spanning 57 bases read in frame from base 1. Trimming leaves V shorter by 0 bases and J shorter by 3 bases, with the junction holding 12 bases beyond the gene matches.

The chain links TRBV4-1 with TRBJ2-3; 10 central nucleotides agree with TRBD2. This clonotype originated in a woman aged 35 to 49 who had recovered from COVID-19. Sequences were obtained from peripheral blood. The CDR3 loop reads CASSQDPPEIAGGTDTQYF. The base sequence is TGCGCCAGCAGCCAAGACCCCCCGGAAATAGCGGGAGGAACAGATACGCAGTATTTT.